The 31 T cell receptor beta chains below all came from one sample that was sequenced in a study of T cells in tuberculosis. Sorting used thawed, overnight-rested PBMC stained with anti-CD3, a viability dye and GMM-loaded CD1B tetramer. CD1B tetramers were loaded with Rhodococcus equi-derived C32 glucose monomycolate. TCRdb's table, derived via immunoSEQ multiplex PCR, lists solely in-frame clones and lacks some. The sample has tens of thousands of clones, 65% to 90% seen once. Sequenced: CD1b-GMM tetramer-negative cells sorted from PBMCs. Every receptor here comes from an adult woman with latent tuberculosis.

The V call is TRBV20-1, the J call TRBJ1-4, with D unclear. The CDR3 runs to 11 residues. The V gene lost 8 bases and the J gene lost 8 bases, with 12 bases spanning the gap. Germline CDR1 and CDR2: DFQATT and SNEGSKA (reference sequence). CDR3 sequence (DNA): TGCAGTTCCACCGCGGCCGAAAAACTGTTTTTT. It encodes CSSTAAEKLFF.

The chain links TRBV7-6 to TRBJ1-1, with D hard to call. The ends were cut back, 5 bases at V and 1 base at J, with 8 bases in the middle. Germline CDR1 SGHVS, CDR2 FNYEAQ. CDR3 length: 13 residues. The CDR3 bases are TGTGCCAGCAGCCGAGGCGGGAACACTGAAGCTTTCTTT. The encoded protein is CASSRGGNTEAFF.

V usage is TRBV11-2 and J usage is TRBJ2-5; 11 bases are shared with TRBD2. V trimming: 1 base; J trimming: 2 bases; junction bases outside the gene matches: 3. CDR3 length: 16 residues. CDR1 SGHAT and CDR2 FQNNGV come from the germline V gene. This chain's CDR3 is CASSLGLAGGQETQYF. The CDR3 bases are TGTGCCAGCAGCTTAGGCTTAGCGGGGGGGCAAGAGACCCAGTACTTC.

This sequence joins TRBV7-3 and TRBJ2-2, with a tentative D call TRBD1 (5 bases). Looked up from germline, CDR1 is SGHTA and CDR2 is FQGTGA. The CDR3 covers 16 residues. V was cut by 2 bases and J by 3 bases, with 13 bases left in between. The CDR3 coding sequence is TGTGCCAGCAGCTTATCGTCAGGGTGGGACACCGGGGAGCTGTTTTTT. It encodes CASSLSSGWDTGELFF.

The chain has TRBV14 and TRBJ1-1, with D maybe TRBD1 (5 bases). Trimming shortened V by 0 bases and J by 2 bases, and 10 bases separated the two germline ends. The CDR3 loop spans 15 amino acids. Germline V lookup: CDR1 SGHDN, CDR2 FVKESK. The CDR3 sequence is CASSQERGRNTEAFF. The CDR3 DNA follows: TGTGCCAGCAGCCAAGAACGGGGGAGAAACACTGAAGCTTTCTTT.

V gene TRBV4-2 combines with J gene TRBJ2-7; 8 nucleotides line up with TRBD2. The CDR3 length is 18 residues. Germline V CDR1 and CDR2: LGHNA, YNFKEQ. V lost 0 bases, J lost 0 bases, and 10 bases stayed unmatched. CDR3 region: CASSQDRELAGFSYEQYF. The CDR3 DNA is TGTGCCAGCAGCCAAGATCGAGAGCTAGCGGGTTTCTCCTACGAGCAGTACTTC.

The chain is built from TRBV30 and TRBJ1-1, with a tentative D call TRBD1 (5 bases). The CDR3 has 13 residues. CDR1 is GTSNPN and CDR2 is SVGIG in the germline V gene (reference sequence). Trimming removed 4 bases from V and 5 bases from J, with 14 bases in between. In nucleotides, the CDR3 is TGTGCCTGGATGGAAGGGGCGCGGACTGAAGCTTTCTTT. Translation: CAWMEGARTEAFF.

The chain is built from TRBV28 and TRBJ2-7; TRBD1 agrees at 8 bases. Per germline, CDR1 MDHEN and CDR2 SYDVKM. The J segment lost 5 bases and the V segment lost 2 bases, leaving 8 bases of the junction unmatched. CDR3 length: 15 residues. CDR3 sequence: CASSLQGAPRDEQYF. In nucleotides, the CDR3 is TGTGCCAGCAGTTTACAGGGGGCGCCGCGGGACGAGCAGTACTTC.

This chain connects TRBV6-1 to TRBJ1-2; D is ambiguous. This CDR3 has 11 residues. Trimming took off 6 bases at V and 8 bases at J, with 10 bases between the two ends. The germline V gene encodes CDR1 MNHNS and CDR2 SASEGT. The CDR3: CASSSPLGYTF. The CDR3 bases are TGTGCCAGCAGCTCCCCTCTGGGCTACACCTTC.

This clone has more than one count but fewer than ten. The rearrangement joins TRBV6-1 to TRBJ1-5; unclear D gene. This CDR3 has 13 residues. The germline V gene has CDR1 MNHNS and CDR2 SASEGT. With 7 bases removed from V and 3 bases from J, the gap between germline ends came to 10 bases. CDR3 protein: CASMEGNNQPQHF. As DNA, the CDR3 is TGTGCCAGCATGGAGGGAAACAATCAGCCCCAGCATTTT.

The V gene is TRBV6-1, the J gene TRBJ1-1; TRBD1 matches 7 bases. The CDR3 is made up of 13 amino acids. Germline CDR1 and CDR2: MNHNS and SASEGT. J gave up 0 bases and V 5 bases, and 0 bases lay outside the gene matches. The CDR3 DNA follows: TGTGCCAGCAGTCAGGGGGTGAACACTGAAGCTTTCTTT. This sequence encodes CASSQGVNTEAFF.

The chain couples TRBV7-9 to TRBJ2-5; perhaps TRBD1 as D (6 bases). CDR1 and CDR2 (germline): SEHNR, FQNEAQ (reference sequence). V dropped 5 bases and J dropped 4 bases, with 11 bases sitting between them. This CDR3 contains 13 residues. The CDR3 loop is CASSPGARETQYF. DNA for the CDR3: TGTGCCAGCAGCCCAGGGGCGAGAGAGACCCAGTACTTC.

A single count supports this clone. This chain links TRBV4-2 with TRBJ1-2; 7 nucleotides line up with TRBD1. Germline V gives CDR1 LGHNA, CDR2 YNFKEQ. V was clipped by 3 bases and J by 4 bases; unmatched bases: 5. The length of the CDR3 is 14 residues. The CDR3 region has the DNA TGTGCCAGCAGCCAGCTACAGGGGTCCTATGGCTACACCTTC. Residues: CASSQLQGSYGYTF.

J is TRBJ2-2 and V is TRBV4-3; perhaps TRBD1 as D (5 bases). Trimming shortened V by 0 bases and J by 9 bases, and 14 bases separated the two germline ends. The V gene's germline CDR1 is LGHNA and CDR2 YSLEER. The CDR3 runs 15 residues. The CDR3 coding sequence is TGCGCCAGCAGCCAAGATTGGTCAGGGCCCCGGGAGCTGTTTTTT. This translates into CASSQDWSGPRELFF.

This chain links TRBV28 with TRBJ1-6, with 8 nucleotides matching TRBD1. Germline CDR1 MDHEN, CDR2 SYDVKM. The CDR3 runs 14 residues. V lost 9 bases and J lost 8; bases outside the gene matches: 9. In DNA, the CDR3 is TGTGCCAGTTATAGACAGGGGTCTCATTCACCCCTCCACTTT. Amino acid sequence: CASYRQGSHSPLHF.

About this clone: Other nucleotide sequences in the sample specify the same CDR3. The CDR3 is CASSPRQGDNTDTQYF. The CDR3 DNA sequence: TGTGCCAGCTCACCCAGACAGGGGGATAACACAGATACGCAGTATTTT. This chain connects TRBV18 to TRBJ2-3, with 9 bases that match TRBD1. This CDR3 is 16 amino acids long. Germline trimming cut 3 bases from V and 2 bases from J; bases unmatched to any gene: 6. Per the germline V gene, CDR1 is KGHSH and CDR2 is LQKENI.

The V call is TRBV12-5, the J call TRBJ2-3; the D gene is possibly TRBD2 (7 bases). V gave up 9 bases and J gave up 6 bases, with 22 bases separating them. This CDR3 comprises 15 residues. Germline V gives CDR1 LGHNT, CDR2 FRNRAP. CDR3 in DNA: TGTGCTAGCTTTCTGTGGGGGGGCACGTCGGATACGCAGTATTTT. Translating gives CASFLWGGTSDTQYF.

The V and J genes are TRBV11-3 and TRBJ1-1; D not certain. The CDR3 spans 13 residues. Per germline, CDR1 SGHNT and CDR2 YENEEA. V was shortened by 2 bases and J by 4 bases, with 8 bases between the two germline ends. Written as DNA, the CDR3 is TGTGCCAGCAGCTTACGGGAGGGCACTGAAGCTTTCTTT. Its translation is CASSLREGTEAFF.

V and J are TRBV25-1 and TRBJ1-2; 10 bases align to TRBD1. Germline V CDR1 and CDR2: MGHDK, SYGVNS. V lost 3 bases and J lost 2; bases outside the gene matches: 12. The CDR3 has 18 residues. CDR3 sequence reads: CASSDASAGTGENYGYTF. CDR3 DNA: TGTGCCAGCAGTGACGCCAGCGCCGGGACAGGGGAAAACTATGGCTACACCTTC.

This chain connects TRBV11-2 to TRBJ1-1; TRBD1 agrees at 7 bases. Germline loops: CDR1 SGHAT, CDR2 FQNNGV. The CDR3 runs to 15 residues. Trimming took 5 bases from V and 7 from J; bases not matched to a gene: 13. In nucleotides, the CDR3 is TGTGCCAGCAGCCCCCTTGAGAGGGGGCTTAATGAAGCTTTCTTT. It translates to CASSPLERGLNEAFF.

The genes are TRBV7-9 and TRBJ1-4, with 8 bases that match TRBD1. This CDR3 spans 14 amino acids. Germline trimming cut 0 bases from V and 8 bases from J; bases unmatched to any gene: 2. The germline V gene has CDR1 SEHNR and CDR2 FQNEAQ (reference sequence). The CDR3 DNA is TGTGCCAGCAGCTTAGCCGGACAGGGCGAAAAACTGTTTTTT. Amino acids: CASSLAGQGEKLFF.

This clone was observed a handful of times. The gene calls are TRBV4-1 and TRBJ1-3; perhaps TRBD1 as D (6 bases). Trimming removed 0 bases from V and 5 bases from J, with 11 bases in between. The CDR3 is 15 amino acids. Looked up from germline, CDR1 is MGHRA and CDR2 is YSYEKL. CDR3 loop: CASSQDRGNRNTIYF. In DNA form, the CDR3 reads TGCGCCAGCAGCCAAGACAGGGGAAACAGAAACACCATATATTTT.

Notes on this clone: One end of the junction does not line up with germline, which may come from a read error. The rearrangement joins TRBV18 to TRBJ1-6; the match to TRBD1 covers 7 bases. The CDR3 is made up of 12 amino acids. Germline values: CDR1 KGHSH, CDR2 LQKENI. CDR3 protein: CAGSPGGTPLHF. The CDR3 bases are TGTGCCGGCTCACCAGGGGGGACACCCCTCCACTTT.

This clone was recorded once. V is TRBV28 and J is TRBJ1-3, with a tentative D call TRBD1 (5 bases). Germline V gene data show CDR1 as MDHEN and CDR2 as SYDVKM. This CDR3 spans 16 amino acids. V lost 2 bases and J 3 bases, leaving 14 bases between the germline ends. Here the CDR3 reads CASSLPSGGIGNTIYF. CDR3 sequence (DNA): TGTGCCAGCAGTTTACCATCGGGGGGGATTGGAAACACCATATATTTT.

This chain joins TRBV6-6 and TRBJ2-7; 14 nucleotides agree with TRBD2. Losses at the gene ends were 11 bases for V and 5 bases for J; bases not matched to a gene: 5. Germline assignment: CDR1 MNHNY and CDR2 SVGAGI (reference sequence). The CDR3 covers 13 residues. CDR3 protein: CAARLAGGDEQYF. Written as DNA, the CDR3 is TGTGCCGCAAGACTAGCGGGAGGGGACGAGCAGTACTTC.

The chain uses TRBV5-1 and TRBJ1-1; TRBD1 agrees at 7 bases. Trimming at V came to 2 bases and at J to 8 bases, leaving 6 bases not matched to a gene. The CDR3 loop spans 13 amino acids. Germline V gene sequence: CDR1 SGHRS, CDR2 YFSETQ. DNA for the CDR3: TGCGCCAGCAGCTTCGCTGGGGACAGAGAAGCTTTCTTT. This encodes CASSFAGDREAFF.

This chain links TRBV9 with TRBJ1-1; D gene unclear. The V gene lost 4 bases and the J gene lost 4 bases, with 17 bases spanning the gap. Germline loops: CDR1 SGDLS, CDR2 YYNGEE. The CDR3 sequence is 15 residues long. CDR3 protein: CASSPRPGRGTEAFF. Here the CDR3 DNA reads TGTGCCAGCAGCCCTCGTCCCGGCCGGGGCACTGAAGCTTTCTTT.

CDR3 in amino acids: CASSLFRVFTEAFF. The DNA for the CDR3 is TGTGCCAGCAGCTTATTCAGGGTTTTCACTGAAGCTTTCTTT. The chain recombines TRBV5-6 with TRBJ1-1; D might be TRBD1 (5 bases). The CDR3 is 14 amino acids. CDR1 is SGHDT, CDR2 YYEEEE, per germline. V was clipped by 2 bases and J by 4 bases, with 12 bases between them.

The CDR3 region is CASSYGRGSSYEQYF. Written as DNA, the CDR3 is TGTGCCAGCAGTTACGGGCGGGGGAGCTCCTACGAGCAGTACTTC. The rearrangement links TRBV6-5 to TRBJ2-7; 7 nucleotides align to TRBD2. The CDR3 loop spans 15 amino acids. V shed 2 bases and J 0 bases; nucleotides not matched to a gene: 4. Germline V gene sequence: CDR1 MNHEY, CDR2 SVGAGI.

The chain couples TRBV28 to TRBJ1-1, with D possibly TRBD1 on 5 matching bases. V lost 5 bases and J 6 bases, leaving 16 bases between the germline ends. CDR1 is MDHEN and CDR2 is SYDVKM in the germline V gene. The CDR3 length is 14 residues. CDR3 nucleotides: TGTGCCAGCAGTACAGGACGGTTGTTGGCTGAAGCTTTCTTT. Translated, it gives CASSTGRLLAEAFF.

V gene TRBV4-3 combines with J gene TRBJ1-1, with D hard to call. Germline V CDR1 and CDR2: LGHNA, YSLEER. V was shortened by 4 bases and J by 6 bases, with 15 bases between the two germline ends. The CDR3 sequence is 14 residues long. The CDR3 loop reads CASSPGGDSAEAFF. In DNA, the CDR3 is TGCGCCAGCAGCCCGGGCGGGGATAGTGCTGAAGCTTTCTTT.